Each of the 25 T cell receptor beta chains below was sequenced from the same sample in a study of T cells after yellow fever vaccination. One entry per CDR3 protein results from TCRdb running MiXCR on the 5' RACE reads. This table has 300,000 to 450,000 distinct CDR3 sequences, around 6.5% appearing once. The sample here was PBMCs, taken 5 days after the yellow fever booster vaccination. These receptors were obtained from a man aged 30 to 45 who received the YFV17D yellow fever vaccine.

This chain uses TRBV19 with TRBJ1-2; D ambiguous. From germline, CDR1 is LNHDA and CDR2 SQIVND (reference sequence). Trimming took 4 bases from V and 0 from J, leaving 18 bases between them. The CDR3 consists of 17 residues. The CDR3 nucleotides are TGTGCCAGTAGTACTTCGTTCGACCGAAGAGCTAACTATGGCTACACCTTC. Protein product: CASSTSFDRRANYGYTF.

This clonotype has a count of ten or more. This sequence joins TRBV20-1 and TRBJ2-1; 9 bases map to TRBD1. The J segment lost 6 bases and the V segment lost 4 bases, leaving 7 bases of the junction unmatched. The CDR3 spans 14 residues. Germline lookup yields CDR1 DFQATT and CDR2 SNEGSKA (reference sequence). The CDR3 spells CSATDRGKSNEQFF. Written as DNA, the CDR3 is TGCAGTGCTACTGACAGGGGGAAAAGCAATGAGCAGTTCTTC.

The chain has TRBV7-2 and TRBJ2-3, with a possible D match to TRBD2 (5 bases). The germline V and J ends were trimmed by 0 bases and 6 bases, with 7 bases remaining between them. This CDR3 spans 13 amino acids. Germline CDR1 reads SGHTA; CDR2 reads FQGNSA. The CDR3 region has the DNA TGTGCCAGCAGCTTAGCGAGGGCGGATACGCAGTATTTT. Protein: CASSLARADTQYF.

V usage is TRBV20-1 and J usage is TRBJ2-5; D not certain. The CDR3 loop spans 13 amino acids. V was clipped by 5 bases and J by 5 bases, with 15 bases between them. CDR1 and CDR2 from the germline V gene are DFQATT and SNEGSKA (reference sequence). CDR3 nucleotides: TGCAGTGCTCGGCTATTGGCTCGGGAGACCCAGTACTTC. It translates to CSARLLARETQYF.

The CDR3 DNA is TGCAGTGCCATTCTAGCGGGAAGTAACAATGAGCAGTTCTTC. Translation gives CSAILAGSNNEQFF. The rearrangement uses TRBV20-1 and TRBJ2-1; the match to TRBD2 covers 9 bases. Trimming took 6 bases from V and 5 from J; bases not matched to a gene: 8. The CDR3 is 14 amino acids. In germline, CDR1 is DFQATT, CDR2 SNEGSKA (reference sequence).

Only a few counts were recorded for this clonotype. This chain uses TRBV20-1 with TRBJ2-3; 15 bases are shared with TRBD2. This CDR3 is 15 amino acids long. Germline CDR1 reads DFQATT; CDR2 reads SNEGSKA (reference sequence). V gave up 6 bases and J gave up 9 bases; unmatched junction bases: 10. Here the CDR3 reads CSAETRTSGRATQYF. Here the CDR3 DNA reads TGCAGTGCGGAGACACGGACTAGCGGGAGGGCCACGCAGTATTTT.

In this sample, this clonotype turned up many times. V gene TRBV20-1 combines with J gene TRBJ2-7, with D unresolved. This CDR3 is built from 14 residues. Trimming removed 3 bases from V and 3 bases from J, with 15 bases in between. CDR1 DFQATT and CDR2 SNEGSKA come from the germline V gene (reference sequence). CDR3 protein: CSASPRPTGYEQYF. The CDR3 DNA sequence: TGCAGTGCTAGCCCGCGGCCCACGGGCTACGAGCAGTACTTC.

J is TRBJ2-1 and V is TRBV9, with 8 bases identical to TRBD2. The CDR3 covers 16 residues. The germline V gene encodes CDR1 SGDLS and CDR2 YYNGEE. The J segment lost 5 bases and the V segment lost 3 bases, leaving 10 bases of the junction unmatched. CDR3 coding DNA: TGTGCCAGCAGCGCCCGGGGGGGACTACTGAACAATGAGCAGTTCTTC. Amino acids: CASSARGGLLNNEQFF.

In this sample, this clonotype turned up many times. The chain uses TRBV7-2 and TRBJ2-4; no firm D call. CDR3 length: 14 residues. Trimming removed 1 base at V and 0 bases at J, with 4 bases between. The V gene's germline CDR1 is SGHTA and CDR2 FQGNSA. CDR3 nucleotide sequence: TGTGCCAGCAGCTTAGATCTAGCCAAAAACATTCAGTACTTC. It codes for CASSLDLAKNIQYF. Together with reference TRBV7-2 and TRBJ2-4, the CDR3 gives the full variable domain: GAGVSQSPSNKVTEKGKDVELRCDPISGHTALYWYRQSLGQGLEFLIYFQGNSAPDKSGLPSDRFSAERTGGSVSTLTIQRTQQEDSAVYLCASSLDLAKNIQYFGAGTRLSVL.

This clonotype was seen many times. The junction differs from germline at one of its ends, possibly a read error. V and J are TRBV7-2 and TRBJ1-2, with TRBD1 matching over 9 bases. The length of the CDR3 is 13 residues. CDR1 and CDR2 from the germline V gene are SGHTA and FQGNSA. The CDR3 here is CASSWGQGGPSAF. CDR3 coding DNA: TGTGCCAGCAGCTGGGGACAGGGAGGTCCAAGCGCCTTC.

Turning to this clonotype: A much more abundant neighbour one base away suggests this may be a read error. The chain has TRBV5-5 and TRBJ2-7; D ambiguous. Deletions cut 5 bases from V and 3 bases from J, with 12 bases between. The CDR3 is 13 residues long. The germline V gene has CDR1 SGHKS and CDR2 YYEKEE (reference sequence). The CDR3 DNA reads as TGTGCCAGCAGTTCCCAGGAAAACTACGAGCAGTACTTC. Amino acid sequence: CASSSQENYEQYF.

This chain's CDR3 is CSATDPTLHF. The CDR3 nucleotides read TGCAGTGCCACGGACCCCACCCTCCACTTT. The genes are TRBV20-1 and TRBJ1-6; D gene unclear. Germline CDR1 reads DFQATT; CDR2 reads SNEGSKA (reference sequence). V lost 6 bases and J lost 14, with 11 bases in between. The CDR3 consists of 10 residues.

This clonotype was counted a few times. The genes are TRBV7-2 and TRBJ2-1; a possible D gene is TRBD2 (5 bases). The V end lost 5 bases, the J end lost 6 bases, and 14 bases lay between the germline ends. From germline, CDR1 is SGHTA and CDR2 FQGNSA. This CDR3 is built from 14 residues. Here the CDR3 DNA reads TGTGCCAGCAGCCCGGAACTACTAGGCAATGAGCAGTTCTTC. It codes for CASSPELLGNEQFF.

This clonotype was picked up a small number of times. The chain couples TRBV27 to TRBJ1-4, with TRBD1 as a possible D gene (5 bases). V gave up 6 bases and J gave up 6 bases, with 11 bases separating them. Germline CDR1 is MNHEY and CDR2 is SMNVEV (reference sequence). CDR3 length: 13 amino acids. This CDR3 reads CASRRSGDEKLFF. Written as DNA, the CDR3 is TGTGCCAGCAGACGGTCGGGGGATGAAAAACTGTTTTTT.

The sample holds a few counts of this clonotype. The V call is TRBV25-1, the J call TRBJ2-3; the D is unclear. Germline loops: CDR1 MGHDK, CDR2 SYGVNS. The CDR3 sequence is 11 residues long. V lost 7 bases and J 3 bases, leaving 5 bases between the germline ends. The CDR3 DNA follows: TGTGCCAGCACCACGACAGATACGCAGTATTTT. It translates to CASTTTDTQYF.

The table lists this clonotype with a few counts. V and J are TRBV7-2 and TRBJ2-1, with TRBD2 matching over 13 bases. The CDR3 is 17 residues long. The germline V gene encodes CDR1 SGHTA and CDR2 FQGNSA. The J segment lost 1 base and the V segment lost 1 base, leaving 1 base of the junction unmatched. The CDR3 loop reads CASSLVLAGGSYNEQFF. The CDR3, as DNA: TGTGCCAGCAGCTTAGTACTAGCGGGAGGGTCCTACAATGAGCAGTTCTTC.

This chain joins TRBV7-2 and TRBJ2-3, with D possibly being TRBD2 (5 bases). Germline V lookup: CDR1 SGHTA, CDR2 FQGNSA. The CDR3 runs to 17 residues. The V end lost 7 bases, the J end lost 2 bases, and 22 bases lay between the germline ends. The CDR3 loop is CASIPRGGSYLTDTQYF. The CDR3 DNA follows: TGTGCCAGCATCCCCAGAGGTGGGAGCTACCTCACAGATACGCAGTATTTT.

This clonotype was seen more than once but under ten times. This rearrangement joins TRBV5-1 to TRBJ2-6; D gene unclear. Germline V gene sequence: CDR1 SGHRS, CDR2 YFSETQ. The CDR3 extends over 15 amino acids. V dropped 0 bases and J dropped 2 bases, with 6 bases sitting between them. The CDR3 region has the DNA TGCGCCAGCAGCTTGGTGGTGCCTGGGGCCAACGTCCTGACTTTC. It codes for CASSLVVPGANVLTF.

V is TRBV30 and J is TRBJ2-1, with D possibly matching TRBD1 (6 bases). The CDR3 length is 12 residues. Trimming stripped 4 bases from V and 7 bases from J, with 11 bases between. Germline assignment: CDR1 GTSNPN and CDR2 SVGIG (reference sequence). The CDR3 here is CAWNPRGNEQFF. The DNA for the CDR3 is TGTGCCTGGAATCCAAGGGGGAATGAGCAGTTCTTC.

This clonotype was recorded at least ten times. V and J are TRBV7-2 and TRBJ2-3, with 10 bases matching TRBD2. The trim removed 4 bases at V and 0 bases at J, leaving 4 bases unmatched. The CDR3 has 16 amino acids. Germline CDR1 SGHTA, CDR2 FQGNSA. CDR3 residues: CASSSKAGGSTDTQYF. The DNA of the CDR3 is TGTGCCAGCAGCTCAAAAGCGGGAGGGAGCACAGATACGCAGTATTTT.

This clonotype occurred a few times. The chain uses TRBV28 and TRBJ2-7, with 8 nucleotides matching TRBD2. Germline V gene data show CDR1 as MDHEN and CDR2 as SYDVKM. This CDR3 spans 16 amino acids. With 5 bases clipped from V and 2 bases from J, the junction kept 11 bases outside the gene matches. CDR3 amino acids: CASSRGGGRYPYEQYF. The CDR3 DNA sequence: TGTGCCAGCAGTAGGGGTGGCGGGAGGTATCCCTACGAGCAGTACTTC.

J is TRBJ2-2 and V is TRBV7-9; 9 nucleotides line up with TRBD1. After removal of 4 bases from V and 4 bases from J, the junction contained 10 bases not matched to a gene. The CDR3 spans 17 residues. Germline V lookup: CDR1 SEHNR, CDR2 FQNEAQ (reference sequence). CDR3 protein: CASSSPDRGAITGELFF. CDR3 bases: TGTGCCAGCAGCTCCCCGGACAGGGGTGCTATCACCGGGGAGCTGTTTTTT.

This clonotype was counted a few times. The V and J genes are TRBV13 and TRBJ2-1, with D perhaps TRBD2 (6 bases). CDR1 PRHDT and CDR2 FYEKMQ come from the germline V gene (reference sequence). Trimming left V 7 bases short and J 0 bases short, with 13 bases between. CDR3 length equals 15 residues. As DNA, the CDR3 is TGTGCCAGCACACCGGGGGAAGCCTCCTACAATGAGCAGTTCTTC. Protein: CASTPGEASYNEQFF.

The rearrangement uses TRBV20-1 and TRBJ2-3; D might be TRBD1 (6 bases). Per the germline V gene, CDR1 is DFQATT and CDR2 is SNEGSKA (reference sequence). This CDR3 has 13 amino acids. The CDR3 nucleotides read TGCAGAGCGAACAGGGAGAACACAGATACGCAGTATTTT. Translating gives CRANRENTDTQYF.

This clonotype was recorded many times. The rearrangement links TRBV28 to TRBJ2-7; the match to TRBD2 covers 7 bases. V trimming: 2 bases; J trimming: 2 bases; junction bases outside the gene matches: 6. Germline V gene data show CDR1 as MDHEN and CDR2 as SYDVKM. CDR3 length: 15 residues. CDR3 sequence (DNA): TGTGCCAGCAGTTTAGTGGGGACTACACCCTACGAGCAGTACTTC. Encoded protein: CASSLVGTTPYEQYF.